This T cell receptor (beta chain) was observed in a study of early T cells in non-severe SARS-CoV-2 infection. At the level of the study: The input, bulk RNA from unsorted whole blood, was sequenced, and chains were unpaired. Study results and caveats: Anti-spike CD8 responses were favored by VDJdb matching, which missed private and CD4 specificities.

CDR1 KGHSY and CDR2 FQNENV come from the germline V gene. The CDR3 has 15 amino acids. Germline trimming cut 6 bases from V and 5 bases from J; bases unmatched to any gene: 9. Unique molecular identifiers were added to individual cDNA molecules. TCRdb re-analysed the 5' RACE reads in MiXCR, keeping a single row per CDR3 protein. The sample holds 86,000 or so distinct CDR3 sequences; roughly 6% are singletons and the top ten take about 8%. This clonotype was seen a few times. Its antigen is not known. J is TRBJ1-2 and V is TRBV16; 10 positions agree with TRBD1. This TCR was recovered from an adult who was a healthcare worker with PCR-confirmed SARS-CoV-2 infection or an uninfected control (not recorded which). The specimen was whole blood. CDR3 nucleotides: TGTGCCAGCAGTCGGAACCGGGACAGGGGATATGGCTACACCTTC. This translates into CASSRNRDRGYGYTF.